These 3 T cell receptor beta chains were all obtained from the same sample, sequenced in a study of blood T cell repertoires in COVID-19 (dated by TCRdb to the early 2020s). Library prep was done by the immunoSEQ multiplex PCR assay. TCRdb provides this immuneACCESS table in a form limited to in-frame rearrangements. Some clones are lacking; in checked studies, under half of them reflect an unresolved V gene, and why the rest are absent is not known. The sample profile shows about 180,000 clones; 70% to 80% of them were found once. The top ten clonotypes cover approximately 15% of the sample. What was sequenced was PBMCs or T cells enriched from blood (not recorded which). These receptors all come from a woman aged 50 to 65 who had recovered from COVID-19.

This chain joins TRBV28 and TRBJ2-3, with D tentatively TRBD2 (7 bases). The CDR3 has 15 amino acids. CDR1 and CDR2 from the germline V gene are MDHEN and SYDVKM. Between the trimmed V and J ends, which lost 2 bases and 6 bases, there was a span of 15 bases. Written as DNA, the CDR3 is TGTGCCAGCAGTTTAGGGGGGGCGGGAGTGGATACGCAGTATTTT. Amino acid sequence: CASSLGGAGVDTQYF.

The CDR3 DNA follows: TGTGCCAGCAGTCATAACAGGGGAAACACTGAAGCTTTCTTT. Protein sequence: CASSHNRGNTEAFF. The chain links TRBV6-2 or TRBV6-3 to TRBJ1-1, with 7 bases lining up with TRBD1. The CDR3 runs to 14 residues. V lost 5 bases and J lost 2; bases outside the gene matches: 5. The germline V gene has CDR1 MNHEY and CDR2 SVGEGT.

This clone came up once. CDR3 amino acids: CASTLTSGIDTQYF. In DNA form, the CDR3 reads TGTGCCAGCACCTTGACTAGCGGAATTGATACGCAGTATTTT. V gene TRBV2 combines with J gene TRBJ2-3, with 9 bases fitting TRBD2. V trimming: 7 bases; J trimming: 6 bases; junction bases outside the gene matches: 8. Germline lookup yields CDR1 SNHLY and CDR2 FYNNEI. The CDR3 covers 14 residues.